This TCR beta chain originates from a study of CD8 T cells in Susac syndrome. The RNA input was about 0.5 to 1 ug, and it was reverse transcribed with random hexamers. The CDR3 of TCR beta was amplified by immunoSEQ multiplex PCR across 54 Vbeta and 13 Jbeta. TCRdb reprocessed the immunoSEQ multiplex PCR reads with MiXCR, giving one entry per CDR3 protein. The table lists about 150,000 distinct CDR3 sequences, roughly 95% of them singletons. The study's findings and limits: The study acknowledged a relatively small number of individuals in its TCR sequencing and HLA analysis.

In regard to this clonotype: Its antigen is still unknown.

The V gene end was trimmed by 5 bases and the J gene end by 5 bases; junction bases not matched to a gene: 9. This CDR3 is 16 amino acids long. Germline V lookup: CDR1 SGHAT, CDR2 FQDESV (reference sequence). Sample: CD8+ T cells from PBMCs. J is TRBJ2-5 and V is TRBV11-1, with TRBD2 matching over 12 bases. The receptor was derived from a human donor with multiple sclerosis. The CDR3 DNA follows: TGTGCCAGCAGCCCCGGACTAGCGGGATTTGGCGAGACCCAGTACTTC. This translates into CASSPGLAGFGETQYF.